This entry describes one TCR beta chain. Its antigen is as yet unknown. This specimen belongs to a study of shared clonotypes between healthy human individuals. Study in general: Researchers assigned three CD4 naive, three CD4 memory, two CD8 naive and one CD8 memory plate to each donor. Notes on the study in general: Non-shared clonotypes showed lower generation probabilities than clonotypes common to all four donors. When naive CD4 clonotypes were compared across a few donors, about 4.8% were shared.

Naivety among CD8 cells was defined by CD45RO negativity and positive CCR7 selection, thereby excluding terminally differentiated effector memory CD45RA+ cells. V was shortened by 2 bases and J by 0 bases, with 9 bases between the two germline ends. CDR3 length equals 14 residues. Germline V gene lookup returns CDR1 SGHTS and CDR2 YDEGEE. Repertoires were generated with immunoSEQ multiplex PCR, while TCRdb's copy carries only in-frame clones and drops some. Of 2 million to 2.5 million clones in the sample, approximately 94% were seen once. The V and J genes are TRBV5-8 and TRBJ2-7, with D uncertain. Sequenced sample: naive CD8+ T cells sorted from blood. The TCR sequence derives from a man aged 18-30 years in good health. The CDR3 region has the DNA TGTGCCAGCAGCTTCGGTTCAAGCTCCTACGAGCAGTACTTC. This gives the protein CASSFGSSSYEQYF.